This T cell receptor (beta chain) emerged from a study of blood T cell repertoires in COVID-19. Study-wide background: The United States, Italy and Spain were the sources of the acute and convalescent COVID-19 samples. Sources were T cells, B-cell-depleted T cells, or PBMCs; the material itself was cDNA or gDNA.

Original handling: Nucleated cell number was recorded as an estimate derived from reference gene primer amplification. Assay used: immunoSEQ multiplex PCR; TCRdb lists only in-frame clones, some missing. For V, J and clone size, that table is used; D and trimming come from the DNA. The sample records about 190,000 clones, around 83% being singletons. This clonotype was obtained from a woman aged 35 to 49 with acute or convalescent COVID-19. The sample was peripheral blood.

As DNA, the CDR3 is TGTGCCAGCAGTTACGCAGGGTATAGGGGCTATGGCTACACCTTC. This encodes CASSYAGYRGYGYTF. V and J are TRBV6-5 and TRBJ1-2; weak D call: TRBD1 (5 bases). Trimming took 2 bases from V and 4 from J, leaving 14 bases between them. The CDR3 covers 15 residues. In germline, CDR1 is MNHEY, CDR2 SVGAGI.